The 17 T cell receptor beta chains in this list originate from one sample, sequenced in a study of monozygotic twins with inflammatory bowel disease. TCRdb reanalyzed the 5' RACE reads, giving one entry per CDR3 protein sequence and no DNA. The ten most abundant clones cover approximately 1.5% of a sample with 190,000 or so distinct CDR3 sequences. Sample: blood. Source of these receptors: a human donor with ulcerative colitis or Crohn's disease, or a healthy co-twin of an affected twin (not recorded which).

V and J are TRBV19 and TRBJ2-7. Germline V gives CDR1 LNHDA, CDR2 SQIVND (reference sequence). The CDR3 totals 12 residues. CDR3: CASSMWGSEQYF. The full variable domain, in which reference TRBV19 and TRBJ2-7 provide the parts outside the CDR3, is DGGITQSPKYLFRKEGQNVTLSCEQNLNHDAMYWYRQDPGQGLRLIYYSQIVNDFQKGDIAEGYSVSREKKESFPLTVTSAQKNPTAFYLCASSMWGSEQYFGPGTRLTVT.

The chain links TRBV3-1 to TRBJ2-2; there is no DNA to check the TCRdb D call of TRBD1. CDR3 length: 16 residues. CDR1 and CDR2 from the germline V gene are LGHDT and YNNKEL (reference sequence). The CDR3 spells CAGSPPSTFRTGELFF.

The chain employs TRBV5-1 and TRBJ1-4; TCRdb names TRBD1, which stays unverified in the absence of DNA. This CDR3 comprises 16 residues. CDR1 is SGHRS and CDR2 is YFSETQ in the germline V gene. CDR3 sequence: CASSPNSGGAREKLFF.

The CDR3 loop is CASSYLGSGQGTTDGGNTIYF. The chain couples TRBV6-2 or TRBV6-3 to TRBJ1-3; TCRdb designates TRBD1, a call that cannot be tested without DNA. There are 21 residues in the CDR3. The germline V gene has CDR1 MNHEY and CDR2 SVGEGT.

CDR3 protein: CASKAGDIYNEQFF. This chain links TRBV2 with TRBJ2-1; lacking DNA, the TRBD1 call made by TCRdb goes unchecked. The germline V gene encodes CDR1 SNHLY and CDR2 FYNNEI. The CDR3 covers 14 residues.

The V gene is TRBV10-1, the J gene TRBJ2-7. This CDR3 has 13 amino acids. Per the germline V gene, CDR1 is WNHNN and CDR2 is SYGVQD (reference sequence). The CDR3 loop is CASSRGGAYEQYF.

The chain is built from TRBV27 and TRBJ1-2; no DNA is available, so the TRBD1 call from TCRdb remains unchecked. The germline V gene has CDR1 MNHEY and CDR2 SMNVEV (reference sequence). The CDR3 has 14 residues. The CDR3: CASSPTGTLYGYTF.

CDR3 residues: CASSPPKTGNNEQFF. The rearrangement uses TRBV5-1 and TRBJ2-1; TCRdb returns TRBD1, unconfirmable since there is no DNA. Germline V lookup: CDR1 SGHRS, CDR2 YFSETQ. The CDR3 spans 15 residues. The full variable domain, rest sourced from reference TRBV5-1 and TRBJ2-1, is KAGVTQTPRYLIKTRGQQVTLSCSPISGHRSVSWYQQTPGQGLQFLFEYFSETQRNKGNFPGRFSGRQFSNSRSEMNVSTLELGDSALYLCASSPPKTGNNEQFFGPGTRLTVL.

The rearrangement links TRBV7-8 to TRBJ2-5; TCRdb selects TRBD2, and the lack of DNA leaves this call unchecked. CDR3 size: 15 residues. Per germline, CDR1 SGHVS and CDR2 FQNEAQ. CDR3 sequence reads: CASSAMRVRRETQYF.

The chain is built from TRBV5-1 and TRBJ1-1; TCRdb proposes TRBD1, but this gene call is untestable without DNA. The CDR3 has 14 amino acids. Germline V gene lookup returns CDR1 SGHRS and CDR2 YFSETQ. CDR3 region: CASSRGQGNTEAFF.

J is TRBJ2-1 and V is TRBV9; lacking DNA, the TRBD1 call made by TCRdb goes unchecked. Looked up from germline, CDR1 is SGDLS and CDR2 is YYNGEE. The CDR3 is 12 residues long. The CDR3 loop reads CASSARGYEQFF.

V gene TRBV2 combines with J gene TRBJ1-2; TCRdb names TRBD1, which stays unverified in the absence of DNA. CDR3 length: 14 residues. Germline CDR1 and CDR2: SNHLY and FYNNEI. This CDR3 reads CASSPFDRRDGYTF.

The V and J genes are TRBV11-2 and TRBJ1-1; TCRdb reports TRBD1, a call that lacks DNA to check it against. The germline CDR1 and CDR2 sequences are SGHAT and FQNNGV. This CDR3 is 16 amino acids long. The CDR3 loop reads CASSTHRGPMNTEAFF.

The chain joins TRBV19 to TRBJ1-1; TCRdb selects TRBD1, and the lack of DNA leaves this call unchecked. Per germline, CDR1 LNHDA and CDR2 SQIVND (reference sequence). The CDR3 covers 13 residues. The CDR3 here is CASSTGQGFSSFF.

The chain employs TRBV12-3 or TRBV12-4 and TRBJ1-2; the D call of TRBD1 rests on TCRdb alone, since no DNA is present to check it. The CDR3 runs to 16 residues. CDR3: CASSHRGGGLGYGYTF.

The V and J genes are TRBV19 and TRBJ1-5; TCRdb outputs TRBD1, but without DNA this stays unchecked. Germline V gene lookup returns CDR1 LNHDA and CDR2 SQIVND (reference sequence). The CDR3 contains 15 residues. CDR3 amino acids: CASSTRKEGNQPQHF.

The chain employs TRBV20-1 and TRBJ2-7; there is no DNA to check the TCRdb D call of TRBD1. The germline V gene encodes CDR1 DFQATT and CDR2 SNEGSKA (reference sequence). CDR3 size: 15 residues. The CDR3 spells CSAQGQAPRSGEQYF.